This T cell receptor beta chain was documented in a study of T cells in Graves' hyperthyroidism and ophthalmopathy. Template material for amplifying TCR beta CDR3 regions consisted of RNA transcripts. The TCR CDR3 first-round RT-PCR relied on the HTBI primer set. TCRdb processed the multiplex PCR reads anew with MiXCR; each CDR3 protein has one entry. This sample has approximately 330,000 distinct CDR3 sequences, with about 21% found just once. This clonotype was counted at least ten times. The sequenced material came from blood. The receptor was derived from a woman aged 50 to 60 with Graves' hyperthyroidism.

The CDR3 DNA sequence: TGTGCCAGCAGCCGGGGACAGACAAACACTGAAGCTTTCTTT. It encodes CASSRGQTNTEAFF. V and J are TRBV12-3 or TRBV12-4 and TRBJ1-1, with 7 bases identical to TRBD1. With V trimmed by 6 bases and J by 2 bases, 6 bases remained unmatched. The CDR3 runs to 14 residues.